This paragraph reports one T cell receptor beta chain. Repertoires were generated with immunoSEQ multiplex PCR, while TCRdb's copy carries only in-frame clones and drops some. This sample carries around 43,000 clones, about 90% of them seen once, and the ten largest clones take approximately 3.8%. This record belongs to a study of control samples from healthy donors and cancer patients. The CDR3 totals 16 residues. CDR1 and CDR2 from the germline V gene are MNHNY and SVGAGI (reference sequence). V shed 0 bases and J shed 4 bases, with 13 bases lying between them. This chain connects TRBV6-6 to TRBJ1-5; D might be TRBD1 (6 bases). What was sequenced was blood. The clonotype comes from a woman aged 50 to 60 in good health. CDR3 protein: CASSYSSQGINQPQHF. The CDR3 DNA follows: TGTGCCAGCAGTTACTCGTCTCAGGGGATAAATCAGCCCCAGCATTTT.